These 9 T cell receptor beta chains were sequenced from one sample in a study of T cells after yellow fever vaccination. TCRdb analysed the 5' RACE reads with MiXCR anew, one entry per CDR3 protein. The sample lists hundreds of thousands of distinct CDR3 sequences; 13% were seen once. The specimen comprised PBMCs, sampled on the day of the yellow fever booster vaccination. The origin of the receptors is a man aged 25-40 years who received the YFV17D yellow fever vaccine.

The chain carries TRBV5-5 and TRBJ2-3, with D possibly TRBD2 on 6 matching bases. Germline lookup yields CDR1 SGHKS and CDR2 YYEKEE (reference sequence). CDR3 length: 16 amino acids. Trimming cost V 4 bases and J 0 bases, with 15 bases left between them. CDR3 DNA: TGTGCCAGCAGCCTCGGATCGGGACTTAGCACAGATACGCAGTATTTT. Protein: CASSLGSGLSTDTQYF. The whole variable domain, filled in from reference TRBV5-5 and TRBJ2-3, reads DAGVTQSPTHLIKTRGQQVTLRCSPISGHKSVSWYQQVLGQGPQFIFQYYEKEERGRGNFPDRFSARQFPNYSSELNVNALLLGDSALYLCASSLGSGLSTDTQYFGPGTRLTVL.

There are a few counts of this clonotype. The V call is TRBV9, the J call TRBJ2-2; unclear D gene. The CDR3 has 16 residues. The germline V gene has CDR1 SGDLS and CDR2 YYNGEE. V lost 3 bases and J 2 bases, leaving 14 bases between the germline ends. CDR3 in amino acids: CASSDWPDRNTGELFF. CDR3 DNA sequence: TGTGCCAGCAGCGACTGGCCCGATAGAAACACCGGGGAGCTGTTTTTT.

This chain links TRBV20-1 with TRBJ1-1, with D possibly matching TRBD1 (6 bases). Between the trimmed V and J ends, which lost 3 bases and 0 bases, there was a span of 11 bases. Germline lookup yields CDR1 DFQATT and CDR2 SNEGSKA (reference sequence). The CDR3 length is 14 residues. CDR3 protein: CSARSGHLNTEAFF. DNA of the CDR3: TGCAGTGCTAGGTCGGGACACCTGAACACTGAAGCTTTCTTT.

At least ten counts were recorded for this clonotype. The V and J genes are TRBV7-7 and TRBJ2-5; 14 bases map to TRBD2. Per germline, CDR1 SSHAT and CDR2 FNYEAQ (reference sequence). The CDR3 contains 15 residues. V lost 5 bases to trimming and J lost 4 bases; unmatched junction nucleotides: 3. The CDR3 coding sequence is TGTGCCAGCAGCGCCGGGACTAGCGGGAGAGAGACCCAGTACTTC. Amino acids: CASSAGTSGRETQYF.

Only a few counts were recorded for this clonotype. J is TRBJ2-7 and V is TRBV29-1, with D tentatively TRBD2 (6 bases). The CDR3 consists of 13 residues. V was pared by 5 bases and J by 2 bases, with 13 bases between. CDR1 and CDR2 (germline): SQVTM, ANQGSEA. The CDR3 spells CSVNGTHPYEQYF. The CDR3 region has the DNA TGCAGCGTTAACGGGACTCATCCCTACGAGCAGTACTTC.

In this sample, this clonotype turned up a few times. J is TRBJ2-1 and V is TRBV5-1, with D perhaps being TRBD1 or TRBD2 (5 bases each). V lost 10 bases and J lost 16, with 18 bases in between. Germline CDR1 and CDR2: SGHRS and YFSETQ. This CDR3 has 10 residues. The CDR3 reads CARYGTGPFF. CDR3 in DNA: TGCGCCCGTTACGGGACGGGCCCCTTCTTC.

This clonotype was detected a few times. The chain links TRBV7-9 to TRBJ2-4, with TRBD1 identical over 7 bases. The V and J ends lost 5 bases and 4 bases, in that order; junction bases with no gene match: 11. Germline loops: CDR1 SEHNR, CDR2 FQNEAQ (reference sequence). This CDR3 has 16 residues. The CDR3: CASSPGQQVGKNIQYF. The CDR3 DNA reads as TGTGCCAGCAGCCCGGGACAGCAGGTTGGGAAAAACATTCAGTACTTC.

This clonotype was found a few times. The V and J genes are TRBV19 and TRBJ2-2; D may match TRBD1 or TRBD2 (5 bases each). Germline V gene lookup returns CDR1 LNHDA and CDR2 SQIVND (reference sequence). V lost 7 bases and J 1 base, leaving 13 bases between the germline ends. The CDR3 sequence is 15 residues long. CDR3 sequence: CASIAWDQNTGELFF. In nucleotides, the CDR3 is TGTGCCAGTATAGCTTGGGACCAGAACACCGGGGAGCTGTTTTTT.

The rearrangement links TRBV5-6 to TRBJ1-2; D perhaps matches TRBD1 (5 bases). Trimming took 5 bases from V and 1 from J, leaving 9 bases between them. Germline values: CDR1 SGHDT, CDR2 YYEEEE. The CDR3 runs to 13 residues. CDR3 loop: CASRPRGNYGYTF. The CDR3 DNA sequence: TGTGCCAGCAGGCCAAGGGGTAACTATGGCTACACCTTC.